The present TCR beta chain was sequenced within a study of CD8 T cells in ankylosing spondylitis. Study-level points and caveats: Peripheral blood samples showed relatively rare disease-linked clones, and these clones were CD8+.

The authors made TCR beta libraries by quantitative 5'-RACE with molecular barcodes. MiXCR, applied by TCRdb to the 5' RACE reads, yields one record per CDR3 protein. The sample holds more than 110,000 distinct CDR3 sequences, 7.5% to 9.5% seen once. This clonotype was observed a handful of times. No antigen is known for it. Germline V gives CDR1 DFQATT, CDR2 SNEGSKA (reference sequence). This CDR3 region has 15 residues. The V and J ends lost 2 bases and 1 base respectively, with 12 bases between them. This chain uses TRBV20-1 with TRBJ1-5, with D unclear. The clonotype was recovered from a male donor with ankylosing spondylitis. The sequencing sample was made of synovial fluid, either unsorted or a sorted T cell fraction (not recorded which). The CDR3 spells CSARSRVGSNQPQHF. In nucleotides, the CDR3 is TGCAGTGCTAGATCTAGGGTGGGAAGCAATCAGCCCCAGCATTTT.